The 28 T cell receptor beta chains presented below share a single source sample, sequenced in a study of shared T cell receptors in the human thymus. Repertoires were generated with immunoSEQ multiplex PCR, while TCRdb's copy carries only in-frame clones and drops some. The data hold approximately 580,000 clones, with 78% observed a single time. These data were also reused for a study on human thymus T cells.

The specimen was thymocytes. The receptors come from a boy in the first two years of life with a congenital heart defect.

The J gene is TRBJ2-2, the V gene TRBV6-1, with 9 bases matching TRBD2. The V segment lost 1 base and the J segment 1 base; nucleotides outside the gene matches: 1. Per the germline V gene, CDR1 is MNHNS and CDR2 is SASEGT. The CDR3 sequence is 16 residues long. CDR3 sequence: CASSEGREGNTGELFF. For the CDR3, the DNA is TGTGCCAGCAGTGAAGGGCGGGAGGGGAACACCGGGGAGCTGTTTTTT.

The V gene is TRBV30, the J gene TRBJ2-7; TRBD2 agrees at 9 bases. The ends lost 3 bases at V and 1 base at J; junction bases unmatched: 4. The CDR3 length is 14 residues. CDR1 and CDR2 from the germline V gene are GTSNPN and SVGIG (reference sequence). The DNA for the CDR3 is TGTGCCTGGAGGACTAGCGGATCATCCTACGAGCAGTACTTC. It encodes CAWRTSGSSYEQYF.

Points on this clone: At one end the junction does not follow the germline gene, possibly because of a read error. Here the CDR3 reads CASSPPGTSGRYLDF. Here the CDR3 DNA reads TGTGCCAGCAGTCCGCCCGGGACTAGCGGGAGGTATCTAGACTTC. V usage is TRBV27 and J usage is TRBJ2-5; 15 bases fit TRBD2. CDR1 and CDR2 (germline): MNHEY, SMNVEV (reference sequence). The CDR3 spans 15 residues.

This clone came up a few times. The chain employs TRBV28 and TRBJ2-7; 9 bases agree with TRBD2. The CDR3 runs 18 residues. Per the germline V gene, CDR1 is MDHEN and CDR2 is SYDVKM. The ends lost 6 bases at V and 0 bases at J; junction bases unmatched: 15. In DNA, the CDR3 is TGTGCCAGCAGCTTTACTAGCGGGCCTTTCCGGAGCTCCTACGAGCAGTACTTC. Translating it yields CASSFTSGPFRSSYEQYF.

CDR3 sequence reads: CASSIGQGNETQYF. DNA for the CDR3: TGTGCCAGCAGTATCGGACAGGGGAACGAGACCCAGTACTTC. V is TRBV6-5 and J is TRBJ2-5; TRBD1 agrees at 9 bases. In germline, CDR1 is MNHEY, CDR2 SVGAGI. V lost 5 bases and J lost 5; bases outside the gene matches: 6. The CDR3 consists of 14 residues.

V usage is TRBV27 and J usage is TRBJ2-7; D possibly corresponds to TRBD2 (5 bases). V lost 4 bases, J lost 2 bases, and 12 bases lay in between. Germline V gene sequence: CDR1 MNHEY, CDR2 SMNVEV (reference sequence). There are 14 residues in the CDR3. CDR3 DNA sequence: TGTGCCAGCAGTTCCCCCCCGGGAACCTACGAGCAGTACTTC. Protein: CASSSPPGTYEQYF.

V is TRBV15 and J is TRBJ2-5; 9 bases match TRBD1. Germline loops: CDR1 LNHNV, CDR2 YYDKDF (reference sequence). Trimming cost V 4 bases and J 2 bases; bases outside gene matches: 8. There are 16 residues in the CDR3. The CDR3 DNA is TGTGCCACCAGCACCCGGGACAGGGAGGTACAAGAGACCCAGTACTTC. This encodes CATSTRDREVQETQYF.

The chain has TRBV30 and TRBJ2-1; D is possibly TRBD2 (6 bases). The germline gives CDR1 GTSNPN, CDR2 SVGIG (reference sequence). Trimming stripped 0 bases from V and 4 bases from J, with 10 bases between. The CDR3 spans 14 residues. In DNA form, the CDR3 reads TGTGCCTGGAGTGTCAGCGGGCCTTACAATGAGCAGTTCTTC. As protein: CAWSVSGPYNEQFF.

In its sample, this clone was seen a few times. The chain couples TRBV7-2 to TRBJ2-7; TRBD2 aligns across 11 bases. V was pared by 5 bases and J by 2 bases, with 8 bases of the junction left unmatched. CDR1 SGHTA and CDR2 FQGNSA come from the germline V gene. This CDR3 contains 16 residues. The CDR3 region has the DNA TGTGCCAGCAGCCGTGACGGGACTAGCGGTACCTACGAGCAGTACTTC. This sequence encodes CASSRDGTSGTYEQYF.

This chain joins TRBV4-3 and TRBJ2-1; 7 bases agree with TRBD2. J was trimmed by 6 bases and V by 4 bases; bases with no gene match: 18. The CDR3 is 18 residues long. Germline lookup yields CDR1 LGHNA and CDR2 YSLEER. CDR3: CASSLTIDGGKQRNEQFF. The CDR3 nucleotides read TGCGCCAGCAGCCTCACGATCGACGGGGGGAAACAACGCAATGAGCAGTTCTTC.

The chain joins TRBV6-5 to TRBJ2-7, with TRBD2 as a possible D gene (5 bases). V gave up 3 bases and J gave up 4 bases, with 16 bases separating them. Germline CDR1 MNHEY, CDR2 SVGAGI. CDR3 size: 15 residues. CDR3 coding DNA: TGTGCCAGCAGTTATCGAGCGGTTGGGGATTACGAGCAGTACTTC. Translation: CASSYRAVGDYEQYF.

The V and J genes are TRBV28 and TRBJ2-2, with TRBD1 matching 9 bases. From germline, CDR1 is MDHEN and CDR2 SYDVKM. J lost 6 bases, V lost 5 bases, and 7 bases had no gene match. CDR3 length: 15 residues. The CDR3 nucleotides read TGTGCCAGCAGTCCCCGGGACAGGGCAGCCGGGGAGCTGTTTTTT. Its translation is CASSPRDRAAGELFF.

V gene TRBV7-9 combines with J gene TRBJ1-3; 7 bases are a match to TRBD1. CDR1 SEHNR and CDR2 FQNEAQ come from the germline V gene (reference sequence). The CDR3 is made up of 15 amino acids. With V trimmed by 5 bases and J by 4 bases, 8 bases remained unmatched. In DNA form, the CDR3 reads TGTGCCAGCAGCCCAACCCGACAGGGAGGAAACACCATATATTTT. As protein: CASSPTRQGGNTIYF.

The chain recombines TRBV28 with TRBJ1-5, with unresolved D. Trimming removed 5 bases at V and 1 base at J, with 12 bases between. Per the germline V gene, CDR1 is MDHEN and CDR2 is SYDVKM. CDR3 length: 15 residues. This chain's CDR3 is CASSPSPRSNQPQHF. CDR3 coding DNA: TGTGCCAGCAGTCCGAGTCCCCGGAGCAATCAGCCCCAGCATTTT.

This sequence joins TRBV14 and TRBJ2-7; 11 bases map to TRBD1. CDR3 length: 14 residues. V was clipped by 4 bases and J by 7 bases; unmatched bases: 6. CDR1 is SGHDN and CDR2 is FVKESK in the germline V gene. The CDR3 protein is CASSLGQGAWEQYF. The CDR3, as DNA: TGTGCCAGCAGCCTCGGACAGGGGGCATGGGAGCAGTACTTC.

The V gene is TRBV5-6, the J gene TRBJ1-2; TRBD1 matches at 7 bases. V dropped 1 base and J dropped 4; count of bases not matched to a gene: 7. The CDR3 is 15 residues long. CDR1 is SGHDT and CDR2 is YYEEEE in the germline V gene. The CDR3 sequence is CASSLWGQTIYGYTF. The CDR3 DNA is TGTGCCAGCAGCTTGTGGGGACAGACCATCTATGGCTACACCTTC.

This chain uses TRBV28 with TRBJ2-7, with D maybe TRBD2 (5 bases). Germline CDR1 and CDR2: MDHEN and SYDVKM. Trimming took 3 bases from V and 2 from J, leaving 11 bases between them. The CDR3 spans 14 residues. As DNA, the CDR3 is TGTGCCAGCAGTTTGGCGAGCGGTACCTACGAGCAGTACTTC. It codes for CASSLASGTYEQYF.

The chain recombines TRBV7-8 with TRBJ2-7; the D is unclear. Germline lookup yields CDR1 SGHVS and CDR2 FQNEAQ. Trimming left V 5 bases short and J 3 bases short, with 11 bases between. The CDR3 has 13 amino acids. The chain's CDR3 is CASSPGLRYEQYF. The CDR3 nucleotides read TGTGCCAGCAGCCCCGGTCTCCGCTACGAGCAGTACTTC.

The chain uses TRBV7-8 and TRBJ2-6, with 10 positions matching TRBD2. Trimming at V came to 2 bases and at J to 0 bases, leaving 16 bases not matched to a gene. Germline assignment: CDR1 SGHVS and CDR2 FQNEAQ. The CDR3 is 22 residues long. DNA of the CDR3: TGTGCCAGCAGCTTAAAGGGTTCAGGGCTAGCGGGAGAGAGCTCTGGGGCCAACGTCCTGACTTTC. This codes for CASSLKGSGLAGESSGANVLTF.

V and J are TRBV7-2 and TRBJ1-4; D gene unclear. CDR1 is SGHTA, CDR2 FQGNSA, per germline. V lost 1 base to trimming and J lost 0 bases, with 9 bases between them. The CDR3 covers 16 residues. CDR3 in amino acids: CASSLDRGTTNEKLFF. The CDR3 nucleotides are TGTGCCAGCAGCTTAGATCGGGGTACAACTAATGAAAAACTGTTTTTT.

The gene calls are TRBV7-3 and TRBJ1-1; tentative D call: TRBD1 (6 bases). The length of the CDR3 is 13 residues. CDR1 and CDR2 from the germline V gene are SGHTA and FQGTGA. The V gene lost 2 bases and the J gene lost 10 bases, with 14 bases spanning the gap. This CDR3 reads CASSLVSIGGAFF. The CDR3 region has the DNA TGTGCCAGCAGCTTAGTCTCTATAGGGGGAGCTTTCTTT.

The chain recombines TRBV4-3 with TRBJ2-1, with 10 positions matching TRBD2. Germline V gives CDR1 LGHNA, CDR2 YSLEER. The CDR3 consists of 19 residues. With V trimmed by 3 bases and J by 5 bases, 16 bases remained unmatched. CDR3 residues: CASSQGSASGRKSHNEQFF. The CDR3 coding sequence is TGCGCCAGCAGCCAGGGCTCTGCTAGCGGGAGAAAATCTCACAATGAGCAGTTCTTC.

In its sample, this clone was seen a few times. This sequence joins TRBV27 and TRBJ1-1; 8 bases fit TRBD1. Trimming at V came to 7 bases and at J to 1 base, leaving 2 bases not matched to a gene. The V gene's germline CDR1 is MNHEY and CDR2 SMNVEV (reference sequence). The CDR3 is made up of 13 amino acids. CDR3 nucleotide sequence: TGTGCCAGCACCGGGACAGGGAACACTGAAGCTTTCTTT. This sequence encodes CASTGTGNTEAFF.

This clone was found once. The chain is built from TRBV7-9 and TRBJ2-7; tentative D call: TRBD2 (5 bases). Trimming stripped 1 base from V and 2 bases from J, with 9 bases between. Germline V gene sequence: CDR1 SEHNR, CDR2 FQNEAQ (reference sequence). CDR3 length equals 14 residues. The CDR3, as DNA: TGTGCCAGCAGCTTAGGGGAGAAAACCTACGAGCAGTACTTC. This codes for CASSLGEKTYEQYF.

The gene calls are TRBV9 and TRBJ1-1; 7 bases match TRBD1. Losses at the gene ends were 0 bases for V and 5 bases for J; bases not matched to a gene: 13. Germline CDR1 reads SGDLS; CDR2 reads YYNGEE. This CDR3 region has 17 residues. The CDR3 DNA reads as TGTGCCAGCAGCGTAGACCGGGACAGTCCTAGGCGGACTGAAGCTTTCTTT. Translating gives CASSVDRDSPRRTEAFF.

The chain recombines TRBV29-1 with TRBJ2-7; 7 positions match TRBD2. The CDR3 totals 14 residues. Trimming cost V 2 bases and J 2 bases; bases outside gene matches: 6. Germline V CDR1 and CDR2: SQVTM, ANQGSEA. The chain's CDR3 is CSVEYGGEAYEQYF. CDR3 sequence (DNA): TGCAGCGTTGAATATGGGGGGGAAGCCTACGAGCAGTACTTC.

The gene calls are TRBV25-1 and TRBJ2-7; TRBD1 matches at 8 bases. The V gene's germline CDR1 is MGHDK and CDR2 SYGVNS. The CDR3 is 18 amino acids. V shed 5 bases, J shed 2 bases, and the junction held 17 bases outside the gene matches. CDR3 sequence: CASSSFSSGGDTTYEQYF. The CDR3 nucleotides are TGTGCCAGCAGTTCCTTCTCCTCAGGGGGCGATACGACCTACGAGCAGTACTTC.

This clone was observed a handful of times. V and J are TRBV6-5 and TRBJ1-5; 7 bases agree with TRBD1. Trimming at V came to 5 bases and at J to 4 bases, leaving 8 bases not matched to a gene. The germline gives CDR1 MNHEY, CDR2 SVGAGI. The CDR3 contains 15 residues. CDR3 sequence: CASSLSRDRNQPQHF. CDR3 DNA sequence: TGTGCCAGCAGTCTCTCCCGGGACAGAAATCAGCCCCAGCATTTT.